This T cell receptor beta chain was sequenced for a study of blood T cell repertoires in COVID-19. The assay was immunoSEQ multiplex PCR, and TCRdb's table has in-frame clones only and misses some. The sample lists a few hundred thousand clones, about 80% occurring once. This clone was counted once. Germline assignment: CDR1 KGHDR and CDR2 SFDVKD. The J segment lost 0 bases and the V segment lost 1 base, leaving 8 bases of the junction unmatched. This CDR3 has 20 residues. The sequencing sample was made of peripheral blood. This clonotype originated in a woman aged 25-40 years who had recovered from COVID-19. The chain uses TRBV24-1 and TRBJ2-5; 15 positions agree with TRBD2. This CDR3 is CATSDFGTSGRRDYQETQYF. CDR3 sequence (DNA): TGTGCCACCAGTGATTTCGGGACTAGCGGGAGGCGCGACTACCAAGAGACCCAGTACTTC.